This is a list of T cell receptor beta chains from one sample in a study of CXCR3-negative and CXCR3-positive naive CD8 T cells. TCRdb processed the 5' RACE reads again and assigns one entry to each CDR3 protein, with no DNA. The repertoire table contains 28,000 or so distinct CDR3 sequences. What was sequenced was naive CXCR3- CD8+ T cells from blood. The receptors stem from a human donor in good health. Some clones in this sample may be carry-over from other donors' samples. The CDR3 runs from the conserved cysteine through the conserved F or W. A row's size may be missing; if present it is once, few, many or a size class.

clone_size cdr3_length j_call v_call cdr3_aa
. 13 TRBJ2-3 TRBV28 CASSFLFPGTQYF
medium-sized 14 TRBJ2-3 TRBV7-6 CASSSSGGADTQYF
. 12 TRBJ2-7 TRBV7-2 CASKDGGAGQYF
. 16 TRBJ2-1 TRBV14 CASSQEWQGTYNEQFF
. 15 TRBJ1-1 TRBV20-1 CSASFGLTMNTEAFF
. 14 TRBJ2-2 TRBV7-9 CASSPGIWTGELFF
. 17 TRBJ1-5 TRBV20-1 CSAIRVAGALTNQPQHF
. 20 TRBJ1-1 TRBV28 CASSRPGQAVIPDRGTEAFF
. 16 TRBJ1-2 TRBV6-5 CASSYSTGGDLNGYTF
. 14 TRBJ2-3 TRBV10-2 CASTWTGLLDTQYF
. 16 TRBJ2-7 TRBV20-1 CSARDQNSGDSYEQYF
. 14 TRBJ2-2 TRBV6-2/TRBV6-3 CASEGTDLTGELFF
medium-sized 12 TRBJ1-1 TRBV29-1 CSVPDENTEAFF
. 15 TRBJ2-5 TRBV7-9 CAGSLADRGQETQYF
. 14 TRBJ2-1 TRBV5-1 CASSLVGEQNEQFF
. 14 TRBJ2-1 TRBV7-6 CASSLWGGGDEQFF
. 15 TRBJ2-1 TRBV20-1 CSARGLLSFNDEQFF
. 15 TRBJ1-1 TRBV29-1 CSVAGQGLSDTEAFF
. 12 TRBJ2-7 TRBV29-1 CSVGDVAYEQYF
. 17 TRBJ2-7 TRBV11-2 CASSFSVPGRYIYEQYF
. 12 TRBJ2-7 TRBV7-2 CASSAGRYEQYF
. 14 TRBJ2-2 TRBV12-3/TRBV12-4 CASTPQGNTGELFF
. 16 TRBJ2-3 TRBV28 CASSFPGDRSTDTQYF
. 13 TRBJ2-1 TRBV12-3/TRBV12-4 CASSFVALNEQFF
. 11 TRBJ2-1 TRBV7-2 CASREGPEQFF
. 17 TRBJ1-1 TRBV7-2 CASSMTLVQGGDTEAFF
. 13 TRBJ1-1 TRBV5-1 CASSSTGNTEAFF
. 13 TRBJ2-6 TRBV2 CASNRGGANVLTF
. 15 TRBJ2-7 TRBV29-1 CSVMGGTEDFYEQYF
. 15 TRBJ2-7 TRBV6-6 CASSYSPGSSYEQYF
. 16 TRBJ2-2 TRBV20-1 CSATKRGRLNTGELFF
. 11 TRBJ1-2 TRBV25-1 CASSGNYGYTF
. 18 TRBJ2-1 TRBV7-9 CASSLLRDWGGSYNEQFF
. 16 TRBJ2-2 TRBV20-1 CSAGDWDSSYSGELFF
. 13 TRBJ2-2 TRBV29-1 CSVHQGYTGELFF
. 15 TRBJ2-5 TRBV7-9 CASSSEDRGQETQYF